The clone carrying this T cell receptor beta chain was seen more than once but under ten times. No antigen is known for it. The data stem from a study of cytomegalovirus exposure and HLA in healthy donors. Study results and caveats: Analyzed later, most CMV-associated TCR beta chains appeared HLA-restricted.

The V gene's germline CDR1 is SGDLS and CDR2 YYNGEE. This CDR3 comprises 13 residues. The V end was cut by 10 bases, the J end by 6 bases, with 16 bases between. Vbeta (60) and Jbeta (13) primers were used in the PCR. Using immunoSEQ multiplex PCR, the repertoire was profiled, and TCRdb retains in-frame clones only, with some absent. The table lists roughly 52,000 clones, 55% to 65% of them singletons. The chain recombines TRBV9 with TRBJ2-2; D is undetermined. What was sequenced was PBMCs. This clonotype was sampled from a human donor in good health. CDR3 coding DNA: TGTGCCTCCGGCGGCCTCCTCGCCGGGGAGCTGTTTTTT. Translating gives CASGGLLAGELFF.